Listed below are T cell receptor beta chains from one sample, sequenced in a study of glioma-infiltrating T cells after dendritic cell vaccination. Clones were sequenced by immunoSEQ multiplex PCR, and TCRdb holds only the in-frame ones, with some missing. The sample carries roughly 100,000 clones, 85% to 90% recorded once. The material was blood, obtained before dendritic cell vaccination. The receptors come from a human donor with glioblastoma. Each CDR3 is given with its conserved first and last residue. D genes are given only for firm matches. Expanded clones get a size class; other rows say once, few or many, or leave the size out.

D: NA
size: NA
V: TRBV9
J: TRBJ2-3
CDR3: CASSQGTSSTDTQYF
DNA: TGTGCCAGCAGCCAGGGAACTTCTAGCACAGATACGCAGTATTTT

D: NA
size: once
V: TRBV15
J: TRBJ2-7
CDR3: CATRRGTEGEQYF
DNA: TGTGCCACACGGCGCGGGACCGAGGGAGAGCAGTACTTC

D: TRBD1
size: NA
V: TRBV6-5
J: TRBJ1-2
CDR3: CASSTGAYGYTF
DNA: TGTGCCAGCAGTACAGGGGCCTATGGCTACACCTTC

D: NA
size: NA
V: TRBV5-1
J: TRBJ1-1
CDR3: CASSKEPGVDTEAFF
DNA: TGCGCCAGCAGCAAGGAGCCGGGAGTCGACACTGAAGCTTTCTTT

D: NA
size: NA
V: TRBV27
J: TRBJ2-7
CDR3: CASSLIGGIYEQYF
DNA: TGTGCCAGCAGTTTGATTGGGGGGATCTACGAGCAGTACTTC

D: TRBD1
size: NA
V: TRBV5-1
J: TRBJ2-7
CDR3: CASSFDTGGYYEQYF
DNA: TGCGCCAGCAGCTTTGATACAGGGGGATACTACGAGCAGTACTTC

D: TRBD1
size: NA
V: TRBV10-1
J: TRBJ2-1
CDR3: CASSRQGLWDEQFF
DNA: TGCGCCAGCAGCAGACAGGGGTTATGGGATGAGCAGTTCTTC

D: NA
size: NA
V: TRBV7-9
J: TRBJ2-2
CDR3: CASSLVGAAGELFF
DNA: TGTGCCAGCAGCTTAGTAGGGGCGGCCGGGGAGCTGTTTTTT

D: TRBD2
size: NA
V: TRBV4-1
J: TRBJ2-3
CDR3: CASSLPAGGGDTQYF
DNA: TGCGCCAGCAGCCTCCCAGCGGGGGGAGGGGATACGCAGTATTTT

D: NA
size: few
V: TRBV4-1
J: TRBJ2-7
CDR3: CASSQEWYSDTPYEQYF
DNA: TGCGCCAGCAGCCAAGAGTGGTACAGTGACACACCCTACGAGCAGTACTTC

D: NA
size: few
V: TRBV18
J: TRBJ2-7
CDR3: CASRRGSDYEQYF
DNA: TGTGCCAGCCGCCGGGGAAGTGACTACGAGCAGTACTTC

D: NA
size: NA
V: TRBV7-6
J: TRBJ1-4
CDR3: CASSPRGGKPNEKLFF
DNA: TGTGCCAGCAGCCCGAGGGGGGGAAAACCTAATGAAAAACTGTTTTTT

D: TRBD2
size: NA
V: TRBV5-1
J: TRBJ2-1
CDR3: CASSLTGGSSNEQFF
DNA: TGCGCCAGCAGCTTGACGGGGGGGTCCTCCAATGAGCAGTTCTTC

D: NA
size: NA
V: TRBV19
J: TRBJ1-5
CDR3: CASSSQGYSNQPQHF
DNA: TGTGCCAGTAGTTCGCAGGGCTATAGCAATCAGCCCCAGCATTTT

D: NA
size: NA
V: TRBV5-1
J: TRBJ2-2
CDR3: CASSLHGGPTGELFF
DNA: TGCGCCAGCAGCTTGCACGGGGGGCCCACCGGGGAGCTGTTTTTT

D: TRBD1
size: NA
V: TRBV23-1
J: TRBJ1-5
CDR3: CASSHSDRANNQPQHF
DNA: TGCGCCAGCAGTCATTCGGACAGGGCCAACAATCAGCCCCAGCATTTT

D: TRBD1
size: NA
V: TRBV5-1
J: TRBJ2-2
CDR3: CASSLITGTGGTGELFF
DNA: TGCGCCAGCAGCTTGATTACCGGGACAGGGGGCACCGGGGAGCTGTTTTTT

D: TRBD2
size: NA
V: TRBV6-5
J: TRBJ2-5
CDR3: CASSHAHSGKETQYF
DNA: TGTGCCAGCAGCCACGCCCATAGCGGGAAAGAGACCCAGTACTTC

D: NA
size: NA
V: TRBV9
J: TRBJ2-7
CDR3: CASSVDNSGYEQYF
DNA: TGTGCCAGCAGCGTAGATAATAGCGGCTACGAGCAGTACTTC

D: NA
size: once
V: TRBV5-4
J: TRBJ2-5
CDR3: CASSLGLDQETQYF
DNA: TGTGCCAGCAGCTTGGGACTAGACCAAGAGACCCAGTACTTC

D: TRBD1
size: NA
V: TRBV6-1
J: TRBJ2-2
CDR3: CASREQGYTGELFF
DNA: TGTGCCAGCAGAGAACAGGGGTACACCGGGGAGCTGTTTTTT

D: TRBD2
size: NA
V: TRBV10-1
J: TRBJ2-2
CDR3: CASSESGGPTGELFF
DNA: TGCGCCAGCAGTGAAAGCGGGGGGCCCACCGGGGAGCTGTTTTTT

D: NA
size: NA
V: TRBV19
J: TRBJ1-5
CDR3: CASSIEMQNRLAQPQHF
DNA: TGTGCCAGTAGTATAGAAATGCAGAACAGGTTGGCTCAGCCCCAGCATTTT

D: TRBD2
size: few
V: TRBV27
J: TRBJ2-7
CDR3: CASSSPVKREDRRWYEQYF
DNA: TGTGCCAGCAGTTCCCCGGTGAAGCGGGAGGACCGCAGATGGTACGAGCAGTACTTC

D: TRBD2
size: NA
V: TRBV5-1
J: TRBJ2-3
CDR3: CASSWGGNTDTQYF
DNA: TGCGCCAGCAGCTGGGGGGGGAACACAGATACGCAGTATTTT

D: TRBD2
size: NA
V: TRBV6-5
J: TRBJ2-7
CDR3: CASSQRGGEQYF
DNA: TGTGCCAGCAGTCAACGCGGGGGCGAGCAGTACTTC

D: NA
size: NA
V: TRBV6-1
J: TRBJ1-2
CDR3: CASSDFDSYNYGYTF
DNA: TGTGCCAGCAGTGACTTTGACAGCTATAACTATGGCTACACCTTC

D: TRBD1
size: NA
V: TRBV4-2
J: TRBJ1-3
CDR3: CASSQTDRGSGNTIYF
DNA: TGTGCCAGCAGCCAAACCGACAGGGGCTCTGGAAACACCATATATTTT

D: NA
size: NA
V: TRBV19
J: TRBJ1-5
CDR3: CASSIDPGRSNQPQHF
DNA: TGTGCCAGTAGTATAGATCCAGGAAGGAGCAATCAGCCCCAGCATTTT

D: TRBD2
size: NA
V: TRBV6-5
J: TRBJ2-7
CDR3: CASSYSGGPNEQYF
DNA: TGTGCCAGCAGTTACTCGGGAGGGCCAAACGAGCAGTACTTC

D: NA
size: NA
V: TRBV29-1
J: TRBJ2-7
CDR3: CSVRASGDGEQYF
DNA: TGCAGCGTGAGGGCCTCAGGGGATGGCGAGCAGTACTTC

D: NA
size: NA
V: TRBV28
J: TRBJ1-5
CDR3: CASSLSGYQPQHF
DNA: TGTGCCAGCAGTTTGTCTGGCTATCAGCCCCAGCATTTT

D: NA
size: NA
V: TRBV28
J: TRBJ1-2
CDR3: CASSPSNYGYTF
DNA: TGTGCCAGCAGTCCCTCTAACTATGGCTACACCTTC

D: TRBD2
size: NA
V: TRBV9
J: TRBJ2-1
CDR3: CASSVSGAGYNEQFF
DNA: TGTGCCAGCAGCGTAAGCGGGGCGGGCTACAATGAGCAGTTCTTC

D: TRBD2
size: few
V: TRBV10-3
J: TRBJ2-7
CDR3: CATDLKGGLGAEQYF
DNA: TGTGCCACCGACCTAAAAGGGGGACTAGGGGCCGAGCAGTACTTC

D: TRBD1
size: NA
V: TRBV5-1
J: TRBJ2-5
CDR3: CASSRTGFTETQYF
DNA: TGCGCCAGCAGCAGGACAGGGTTCACAGAGACCCAGTACTTC

D: NA
size: NA
V: TRBV11-3
J: TRBJ2-7
CDR3: CASSLSGATYEQYF
DNA: TGTGCCAGCAGCCTGAGTGGGGCTACCTACGAGCAGTACTTC

D: NA
size: NA
V: TRBV27
J: TRBJ1-2
CDR3: CASSLRRDKQMINYGYTF
DNA: TGTGCCAGCAGTCTACGCCGGGACAAACAGATGATTAACTATGGCTACACCTTC

D: NA
size: NA
V: TRBV10-3
J: TRBJ2-5
CDR3: CAISRDTKETQYF
DNA: TGTGCCATCAGCCGGGACACCAAAGAGACCCAGTACTTC

D: NA
size: few
V: TRBV2
J: TRBJ2-7
CDR3: CASSGQVLHEQYF
DNA: TGTGCCAGCAGTGGTCAGGTCCTCCACGAGCAGTACTTC

D: NA
size: NA
V: TRBV5-8
J: TRBJ2-3
CDR3: CASSLRQSTDTQYF
DNA: TGTGCCAGCAGCTTGCGACAGAGCACAGATACGCAGTATTTT

D: NA
size: NA
V: TRBV20-1
J: TRBJ1-2
CDR3: CSAPRLNGYTF
DNA: TGCAGTGCGCCCAGATTGAATGGCTACACCTTC

D: NA
size: NA
V: TRBV6-5
J: TRBJ2-2
CDR3: CASSYLTSTGELFF
DNA: TGTGCCAGCAGTTACTTGACTAGCACCGGGGAGCTGTTTTTT

D: NA
size: NA
V: TRBV5-1
J: TRBJ2-7
CDR3: CASRGRLEAGEQYF
DNA: TGCGCCAGCAGAGGGCGCCTGGAGGCGGGCGAGCAGTACTTC

D: NA
size: NA
V: TRBV20-1
J: TRBJ2-7
CDR3: CSAKPLIEQYF
DNA: TGCAGTGCTAAGCCCCTCATCGAGCAGTACTTC

D: TRBD2
size: once
V: TRBV29-1
J: TRBJ2-1
CDR3: CSVDSLAGNEQFF
DNA: TGCAGCGTTGATTCGCTAGCGGGAAATGAGCAGTTCTTC

D: NA
size: NA
V: TRBV5-1
J: TRBJ2-3
CDR3: CASSLGAARSTDTQYF
DNA: TGCGCCAGCAGCTTGGGGGCAGCCAGAAGCACAGATACGCAGTATTTT

D: TRBD1
size: few
V: TRBV2
J: TRBJ1-6
CDR3: CASRIQGANSPLHF
DNA: TGTGCCAGCAGGATACAGGGGGCGAATTCACCCCTCCACTTT